This TCR beta chain derives from a study of Ad26.COV2.S vaccination and SARS-CoV-2 variants. Described treatment: some 20 received Ad26.COV2.S at low or high dose, single or two shots; several received placebo; per-sample allocation not given. The samples were gathered on day 63 after the first injection of vaccine or placebo. Whole-study results and caveats: For non-spike TCRs, breadth in vaccine recipients resembled that in placebo recipients.

Produced via immunoSEQ multiplex PCR; TCRdb's table is partial and in-frame only. The top ten clones hold about 1.5% of a sample with roughly 680,000 clones, 89% of them seen once. The CDR3 runs 15 residues. The V and J ends lost 1 base and 4 bases respectively, with 14 bases between them. Germline loops: CDR1 LGHDT, CDR2 YNNKEL (reference sequence). As concerns this clone: Its antigen is currently unknown.

The TCR comes from a person aged 18-60 years who received the Ad26.COV2.S COVID-19 vaccine or a placebo. V gene TRBV3-1 (or the pseudogene TRBV3-2) combines with J gene TRBJ2-7; maybe TRBD2 (5 bases). The sequenced sample was peripheral blood, obtained in a trial of Ad26.COV2.S vaccine versus placebo. CDR3 bases: TGTGCCAGCAGCCAAGGGTTGTGGAGGAGGTACGAGCAGTACTTC. This codes for CASSQGLWRRYEQYF.